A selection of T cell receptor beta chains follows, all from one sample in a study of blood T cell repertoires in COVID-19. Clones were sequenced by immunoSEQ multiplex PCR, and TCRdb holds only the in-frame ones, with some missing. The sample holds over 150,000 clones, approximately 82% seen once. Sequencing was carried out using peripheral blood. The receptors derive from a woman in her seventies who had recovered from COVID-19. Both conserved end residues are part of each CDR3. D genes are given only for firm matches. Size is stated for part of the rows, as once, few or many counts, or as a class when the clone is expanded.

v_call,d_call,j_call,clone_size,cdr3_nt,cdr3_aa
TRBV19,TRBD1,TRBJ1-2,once,TGTGCCAGTAGTCCCACGGACAGGCTGTGGGGCTACACCTTC,CASSPTDRLWGYTF
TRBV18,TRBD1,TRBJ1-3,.,TGTGCCAGCTCACCACCGAGCAGGGGGCCTGGAAACACCATATATTTT,CASSPPSRGPGNTIYF
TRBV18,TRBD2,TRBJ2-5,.,TGTGCCAGCTCACCACACCCGGGGGGCCAAGAGACCCAGTACTTC,CASSPHPGGQETQYF
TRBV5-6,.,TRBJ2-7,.,TGTGCCAGCAGCTTGGGTCAGAACTCCTACGAGCAGTACTTC,CASSLGQNSYEQYF
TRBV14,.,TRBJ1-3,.,TGTGCCAGCAGCCAGGCCCCAAACACCATATATTTT,CASSQAPNTIYF
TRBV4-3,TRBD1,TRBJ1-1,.,TGCGCCAGCAGCCCGATGACAGGGGTCACTGAAGCTTTCTTT,CASSPMTGVTEAFF
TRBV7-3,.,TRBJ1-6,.,TGTGCCAGCAGCTTAAATTCAGGGCAGAATTCACCCCTCCACTTT,CASSLNSGQNSPLHF
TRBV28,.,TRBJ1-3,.,TGTGCCACCGGAAGGGGAAGTGGAAACACCATATATTTT,CATGRGSGNTIYF
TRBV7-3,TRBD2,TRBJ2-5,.,TGTGCCAGCAGCTCAATAGGGACTAGCGGGGCCGGGACCCAGTACTTC,CASSSIGTSGAGTQYF
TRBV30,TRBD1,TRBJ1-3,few,TGTGCCTGGAGTGTAGGAGGGACAGGTCGAGGAAACACCATATATTTT,CAWSVGGTGRGNTIYF
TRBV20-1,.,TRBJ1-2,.,TGCAGTACCACATTGTATGGCTACACCTTC,CSTTLYGYTF
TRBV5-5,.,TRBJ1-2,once,TGTGCCAGCAGCACGCCGGGACTAAGGGGCTACACCTTC,CASSTPGLRGYTF
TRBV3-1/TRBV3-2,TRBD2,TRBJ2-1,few,TGTGCCAGCAGCCAAGGCAAAGCGGGGGGCGGGGATGAGCAGTTCTTC,CASSQGKAGGGDEQFF
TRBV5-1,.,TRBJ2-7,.,TGCGCCAGCAGTCACAGGGGGGGCTACGAGCAGTACTTC,CASSHRGGYEQYF
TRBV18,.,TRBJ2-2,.,TGTGCCAGCTCACCCACGGGGGTTGGGGAGCTGTTTTTT,CASSPTGVGELFF
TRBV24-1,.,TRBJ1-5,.,TGTGCCACCAGTGATTCGTCCGCGGGCAATCAGCCCCAGCATTTT,CATSDSSAGNQPQHF
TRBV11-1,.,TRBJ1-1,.,TGTGCCAGCAGCCCCCGGGGGGAGAACACTGAAGCTTTCTTT,CASSPRGENTEAFF
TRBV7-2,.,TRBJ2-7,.,TGTGCCAGCAGCTTACTAGCGCGGACCTACGAGCAGTACTTC,CASSLLARTYEQYF
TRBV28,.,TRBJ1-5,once,TGTGCCAGCAGGTCCAGGTTATCGGGGAATCAGCCCCAGCATTTT,CASRSRLSGNQPQHF
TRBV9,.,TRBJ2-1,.,TGTGCCAGCAGTACCGCTAGAGGGGGCTCCTACAATGAGCAGTTCTTC,CASSTARGGSYNEQFF
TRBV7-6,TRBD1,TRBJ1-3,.,TGTGCCAGCAGCCCCCCGTCGACAGGGGAAATTGGAAACACCATATATTTT,CASSPPSTGEIGNTIYF
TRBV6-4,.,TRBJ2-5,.,TGTGCCAGCAGTGACTCGAGAGAGACCCAGTACTTC,CASSDSRETQYF
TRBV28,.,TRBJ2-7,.,TGTGCCAGCAGTTGGCGTAGTCACAGGTTTTCGAGCTCCTACGAGCAGTACTTC,CASSWRSHRFSSSYEQYF
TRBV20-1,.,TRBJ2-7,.,TGCAGTGCCGACAACTACGAGCAGTACTTC,CSADNYEQYF
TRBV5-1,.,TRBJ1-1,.,TGCGCCAGCAGCTTGGCCCGGGCGGGGACCACTGAAGCTTTCTTT,CASSLARAGTTEAFF
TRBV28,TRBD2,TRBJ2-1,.,TGTGCCAGCAGTAGGGGGAGGGCGGTTAGCGGGAGGAACAATGAGCAGTTCTTC,CASSRGRAVSGRNNEQFF
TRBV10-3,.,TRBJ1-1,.,TGTGCCATCACCTCAGCCCCCGGGGGCACTGAAGCTTTCTTT,CAITSAPGGTEAFF
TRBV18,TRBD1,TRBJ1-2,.,TGTGCCAGCTCACCCACCGGGACGGGACAGGGGCGATCTTGGGGCTACACCTTC,CASSPTGTGQGRSWGYTF
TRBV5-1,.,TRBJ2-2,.,TGCGCCAGCAGCCAAGGACAAGACACCGGGGAGCTGTTTTTT,CASSQGQDTGELFF
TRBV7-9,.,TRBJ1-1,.,TGTGCCAGCAGCTTGACGGCAGGGAACACTGAAGCTTTCTTT,CASSLTAGNTEAFF
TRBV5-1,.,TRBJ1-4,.,TGCGCCAGCAGCTTTAGGGTCAGGGAGGATGAAAAACTGTTTTTT,CASSFRVREDEKLFF
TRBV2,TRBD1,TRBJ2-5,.,TGTGCCAGCAGCGACGGACAGGGGGCGTGGGAGACCCAGTACTTC,CASSDGQGAWETQYF
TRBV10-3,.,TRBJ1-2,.,TGTGCCACCCGGGACACAACTAACTATGGCTACACCTTC,CATRDTTNYGYTF
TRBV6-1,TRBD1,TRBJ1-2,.,TGTGCCAGCAGTGAAGCAGGGGACAGCTATGGCTACACCTTC,CASSEAGDSYGYTF
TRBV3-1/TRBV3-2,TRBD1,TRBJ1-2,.,TGTGCCAGCAGTGGGGACAGGGGGCCGAGGGGCTACACCTTC,CASSGDRGPRGYTF
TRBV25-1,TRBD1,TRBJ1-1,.,TGTGCCAGCAGTGACCCCGGGACAGGGGACACTGAAGCTTTCTTT,CASSDPGTGDTEAFF
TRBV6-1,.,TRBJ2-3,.,TGTGCCAGCAGTGAATTAGGGGAGGGGGGAGATACGCAGTATTTT,CASSELGEGGDTQYF
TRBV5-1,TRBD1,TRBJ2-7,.,TGCGCCAGCAGCTTGGGCAGGGGGCGGGAAAGGAACTTC,CASSLGRGRERNF
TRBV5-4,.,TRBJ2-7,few,TGTGCCAGCAGCTTGGGTCAGGGCACCTCCTACGAGCAGTACTTC,CASSLGQGTSYEQYF
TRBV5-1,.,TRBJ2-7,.,TGCGCCAGCAGCCCCCCCCAGGGGTACTACGAGCAGTACTTC,CASSPPQGYYEQYF
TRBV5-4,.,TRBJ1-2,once,TGTGCCAGCAGCACCCTCGACAGATATAATGGCTACACCTTC,CASSTLDRYNGYTF
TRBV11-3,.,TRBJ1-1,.,TGTGCCAGCAGCCAGTCAGGTTGGGAGACTGAAGCTTTCTTT,CASSQSGWETEAFF